These T cell receptor beta chains were read from a single sample in a study of tumor and adjacent non-tumor tissue in lung cancer. One entry per CDR3 protein results from TCRdb running MiXCR on the multiplex PCR reads. The table lists more than 120,000 distinct CDR3 sequences, around 61% of them singletons. The sample was lung tumor tissue. Every receptor here comes from a man between 60 and 70 years old with small cell lung cancer. CDR3s include the opening cysteine and the closing phenylalanine or tryptophan. A D gene is named only where the DNA matches it firmly. Only some rows state a clone size, as once, few, many or a class for expanded clones.

V,size,J,D,CDR3,DNA
TRBV6-1,many,TRBJ1-1,NA,CASSEAWTTSEAFF,TGTGCCAGCAGTGAAGCGTGGACAACCTCTGAAGCTTTCTTT
TRBV20-1,NA,TRBJ2-1,NA,CSAMDYSGRNDEQFF,TGCAGTGCTATGGACTACTCTGGCCGAAACGATGAGCAGTTCTTC
TRBV29-1,NA,TRBJ2-1,TRBD1,CSVDKGQVDEQFF,TGCAGCGTTGATAAAGGACAGGTGGATGAGCAGTTCTTC
TRBV6-5,NA,TRBJ2-2,NA,CASGTESTVELFF,TGTGCCAGCGGTACGGAGAGCACCGTGGAGCTGTTTTTT
TRBV20-1,NA,TRBJ2-1,TRBD2,CSTRTSGTAPYNEQFF,TGCAGTACCCGGACTAGCGGTACGGCCCCCTACAATGAGCAGTTCTTC
TRBV11-3,NA,TRBJ2-3,NA,CANSLSGRTDMQYF,TGTGCCAACAGCTTATCAGGCCGCACAGATATGCAGTATTTT
TRBV11-2,NA,TRBJ2-1,TRBD1,CACTFTGGTYNEQFF,TGTGCCTGCACTTTTACAGGGGGGACCTACAATGAGCAGTTCTTC
TRBV20-1,NA,TRBJ2-5,TRBD2,CSARMEVGASGRGVLSEETQHF,TGCAGTGCTAGGATGGAGGTAGGGGCTAGCGGGAGGGGCGTTTTGTCAGAAGAGACCCAGCACTTC
TRBV5-5,NA,TRBJ2-3,NA,CASSGGGPTDTQYF,TGTGCCAGCAGTGGAGGGGGACCCACAGATACGCAATATTTT
TRBV12-3/TRBV12-4,NA,TRBJ2-1,NA,CASSLIETYNEQFF,TGTGCCAGCAGTTTAATAGAGACCTACAATGAGCAGTTCTTC